This entry lists 16 T cell receptor beta chains sequenced from one sample in a study of shared clonotypes between healthy human individuals. Only in-frame clones appear in the TCRdb table, and some are missing; sequencing was by immunoSEQ multiplex PCR. The sample has around 550,000 clones; approximately 95% are singletons. Sequencing input: naive CD4+ T cells sorted from blood. The sample's subset: CD45RA+ positively selected. The source of these receptors is a young woman in good health.

V usage is TRBV2 and J usage is TRBJ2-7; 11 nucleotides line up with TRBD2. Germline CDR1 is SNHLY and CDR2 is FYNNEI. V lost 10 bases and J lost 5; bases outside the gene matches: 13. The CDR3 is 15 residues long. Here the CDR3 DNA reads TGTGCCACCCACCCCGGGACTAGCGGAAAGGACGAGCAGTACTTC. Translating it yields CATHPGTSGKDEQYF.

The chain employs TRBV7-8 and TRBJ2-1, with TRBD2 identical over 7 bases. After removal of 3 bases from V and 5 bases from J, the junction contained 7 bases not matched to a gene. CDR1 and CDR2 (germline): SGHVS, FQNEAQ. This CDR3 has 15 residues. The CDR3: CASSFGGRSDNEQFF. The CDR3, as DNA: TGTGCCAGCAGCTTCGGCGGGAGAAGCGACAATGAGCAGTTCTTC. Using reference TRBV7-8 and TRBJ2-1 for the parts outside the CDR3, the full variable domain is GAGVSQSPRYKVAKRGQDVALRCDPISGHVSLFWYQQALGQGPEFLTYFQNEAQLDKSGLPSDRFFAERPEGSVSTLKIQRTQQEDSAVYLCASSFGGRSDNEQFFGPGTRLTVL.

The chain uses TRBV29-1 and TRBJ2-7, with D perhaps TRBD1 (7 bases). Germline V lookup: CDR1 SQVTM, CDR2 ANQGSEA. Trimming cost V 4 bases and J 5 bases, with 18 bases left between them. The CDR3 is 14 amino acids. The CDR3 DNA reads as TGCAGCGTTGTTCGGGACAGCGGGTCCAACGAGCAGTACTTC. Protein: CSVVRDSGSNEQYF.

The CDR3: CASSPGTPNTEAFF. The CDR3 coding sequence is TGTGCCAGCTCACCGGGGACACCAAACACTGAAGCTTTCTTT. V gene TRBV18 combines with J gene TRBJ1-1; the D gene is possibly TRBD1 (6 bases). The CDR3 length is 14 residues. Between the trimmed V and J ends, which lost 3 bases and 2 bases, there was a span of 10 bases. The germline CDR1 and CDR2 sequences are KGHSH and LQKENI.

This chain uses TRBV29-1 with TRBJ2-5; 7 bases map to TRBD1. The DNA end lines up better with TRBJ2-7; the J call may be wrong. CDR1 is SQVTM and CDR2 is ANQGSEA in the germline V gene. The CDR3 has 14 residues. DNA of the CDR3: TGCAGCGTTGTTGACACCGGGACAGCCTACGAGCAGTACTTC. Amino acids: CSVVDTGTAYEQYF.

Points on this clone: The DNA is left out, because the CDR3 cannot be placed on it with certainty; the CDR3 is given as TCRdb lists it. V is TRBV6-1 and J is TRBJ2-5; the D segment call TRBD1 is taken from the table without a DNA check. The germline gives CDR1 MNHNS, CDR2 SASEGT. The CDR3 spans 12 amino acids, including both terminal residues. The CDR3 protein is CASILGSGTQYF.

The chain uses TRBV5-6 and TRBJ2-2; 10 bases align to TRBD2. Germline loops: CDR1 SGHDT, CDR2 YYEEEE. The CDR3 totals 16 residues. V shed 2 bases, J shed 4 bases, and the junction held 5 bases outside the gene matches. Written as DNA, the CDR3 is TGTGCCAGCAGCTTAGAGCGGGAGGGCATCACCGGGGAGCTGTTTTTT. Translated, it gives CASSLEREGITGELFF.

V usage is TRBV5-1 and J usage is TRBJ2-1; TRBD2 aligns across 9 bases. Germline CDR1 and CDR2: SGHRS and YFSETQ. V trimming: 3 bases; J trimming: 7 bases; junction bases outside the gene matches: 8. The CDR3 covers 15 residues. CDR3 DNA sequence: TGCGCCAGCAGCTCCTTAGCGGGAGTAGGGAATGAGCAGTTCTTC. Its protein is CASSSLAGVGNEQFF.

This chain joins TRBV18 and TRBJ1-5, with TRBD1 matching over 8 bases. The CDR3 consists of 17 residues. V lost 5 bases to trimming and J lost 2 bases; unmatched junction nucleotides: 11. Germline CDR1 reads KGHSH; CDR2 reads LQKENI. CDR3 loop: CASSAGQGWLGNQPQHF. CDR3 DNA sequence: TGTGCCAGCTCAGCCGGACAGGGATGGCTAGGCAATCAGCCCCAGCATTTT. Supplemented by reference TRBV18 and TRBJ1-5, the full variable domain reads NAGVMQNPRHLVRRRGQEARLRCSPMKGHSHVYWYRQLPEEGLKFMVYLQKENIIDESGMPKERFSAEFPKEGPSILRIQQVVRGDSAAYFCASSAGQGWLGNQPQHFGDGTRLSIL.

The genes are TRBV5-1 and TRBJ1-1; 11 bases agree with TRBD1. Germline V lookup: CDR1 SGHRS, CDR2 YFSETQ. V lost 4 bases and J lost 2; bases outside the gene matches: 10. This CDR3 has 17 residues. CDR3 coding DNA: TGCGCCAGCAGCGCGCTAGCCGGGACAGGGGGTAACACTGAAGCTTTCTTT. This codes for CASSALAGTGGNTEAFF.

The chain employs TRBV28 and TRBJ1-1; tentative D call: TRBD1 (6 bases). Germline V CDR1 and CDR2: MDHEN, SYDVKM. The germline V and J ends were trimmed by 4 bases and 0 bases, with 12 bases remaining between them. The CDR3 extends over 15 amino acids. CDR3 loop: CASSSGGRMNTEAFF. CDR3 DNA sequence: TGTGCCAGCAGTTCCGGGGGGCGAATGAACACTGAAGCTTTCTTT.

V gene TRBV12-2 combines with J gene TRBJ2-3. TRBV12-2 is reported as a pseudogene. The CDR3 loop spans 16 amino acids. CDR3 amino acids: CASRFFSGRITDTQYF. CDR3 DNA: TGTGCAAGTCGCTTTTTTTCGGGACGTATCACAGATACGCAGTATTTT.

This chain connects TRBV5-8 to TRBJ2-3; 10 bases are a match to TRBD2. The CDR3 loop spans 16 amino acids. The junction had 8 bases not matched to a gene; V was cut back by 1 base and J by 6 bases. From germline, CDR1 is SGHTS and CDR2 YDEGEE. This chain's CDR3 is CASSLPPAGGVDTQYF. The CDR3, as DNA: TGTGCCAGCAGCTTGCCTCCAGCGGGGGGGGTTGATACGCAGTATTTT.

The chain recombines TRBV5-1 with TRBJ2-1; D perhaps matches TRBD1 (6 bases). Germline V lookup: CDR1 SGHRS, CDR2 YFSETQ. Trimming removed 3 bases from V and 4 bases from J, with 11 bases in between. The CDR3 contains 14 residues. The CDR3 DNA follows: TGCGCCAGCAGCTCTTTCGGACAGTACAATGAGCAGTTCTTC. Translating it yields CASSSFGQYNEQFF.

This chain uses TRBV9 with TRBJ2-7; 11 nucleotides match TRBD1. Germline V gene data show CDR1 as SGDLS and CDR2 as YYNGEE. Germline trimming cut 4 bases from V and 2 bases from J; bases unmatched to any gene: 5. The CDR3 is made up of 15 amino acids. Here the CDR3 DNA reads TGTGCCAGCAGCCCAAGGGGACAGGGGGCCTACGAGCAGTACTTC. Translation: CASSPRGQGAYEQYF. Full variable domain (remainder filled in from reference TRBV9 and TRBJ2-7): DSGVTQTPKHLITATGQRVTLRCSPRSGDLSVYWYQQSLDQGLQFLIQYYNGEERAKGNILERFSAQQFPDLHSELNLSSLELGDSALYFCASSPRGQGAYEQYFGPGTRLTVT.

V and J are TRBV6-5 and TRBJ2-5, with D unclear. Between the trimmed V and J ends, which lost 0 bases and 3 bases, there was a span of 5 bases. The CDR3 consists of 13 residues. CDR1 is MNHEY and CDR2 is SVGAGI in the germline V gene. The DNA for the CDR3 is TGTGCCAGCAGTTACTCGGGCGAAGAGACCCAGTACTTC. Protein product: CASSYSGEETQYF.